The 29 T cell receptor beta chains listed next were all sequenced from one sample in a study of T cell repertoires in cytomegalovirus infection. In TCRdb, the reads were re-called with MiXCR into one record per CDR3 protein. The table lists roughly 220,000 distinct CDR3 sequences, 30% to 45% of them singletons. These receptors' antigens are unknown. Sequencing used CD8+ T cells from cultured PBMCs, obtained from culture after CMV antigen stimulation. The origin of the receptors is a human donor in good health (CMV status not recorded). Some clones in this sample may be carry-over from other donors' samples.

The table lists this clonotype with a few counts. The V call is TRBV20-1, the J call TRBJ2-5; 11 bases align to TRBD2. The CDR3 totals 16 residues. Germline CDR1 is DFQATT and CDR2 is SNEGSKA (reference sequence). J was trimmed by 4 bases and V by 1 base; bases with no gene match: 8. CDR3 DNA sequence: TGCAGTGCTAGAGCCATCATAGCGGGGGGGCGAGAGACCCAGTACTTC. It yields the protein CSARAIIAGGRETQYF.

CDR3 bases: TGCGCCAGCAGCCTTAGGTGGCGGGGGGAAACGCAGTATTTT. Its protein is CASSLRWRGETQYF. This chain links TRBV4-1 with TRBJ2-3; TRBD2 agrees at 8 bases. Trimming cost V 4 bases and J 9 bases; bases outside gene matches: 9. CDR3 size: 14 residues. Germline V CDR1 and CDR2: MGHRA, YSYEKL.

The rearrangement joins TRBV12-3 or TRBV12-4 to TRBJ1-5; no clear D gene. Trimming removed 4 bases from V and 9 bases from J, with 10 bases in between. CDR3 size: 12 residues. CDR3 sequence: CASSSTLRPQHF. CDR3 DNA: TGTGCCAGCAGTTCCACCCTCCGGCCCCAGCATTTT.

The chain has TRBV7-9 and TRBJ2-3; 9 bases line up with TRBD2. Germline-derived CDR1 and CDR2 are SEHNR and FQNEAQ (reference sequence). The V segment lost 7 bases and the J segment 5 bases; nucleotides outside the gene matches: 10. This CDR3 region has 15 residues. The CDR3 DNA is TGTGCCAGCACCCAGGGTAGCGGGAGATTAGATACGCAGTATTTT. This gives the protein CASTQGSGRLDTQYF. The variable domain in full, with the rest retrieved from reference TRBV7-9 and TRBJ2-3, is DTGVSQNPRHKITKRGQNVTFRCDPISEHNRLYWYRQTLGQGPEFLTYFQNEAQLEKSRLLSDRFSAERPKGSFSTLEIQRTEQGDSAMYLCASTQGSGRLDTQYFGPGTRLTVL.

The V gene is TRBV11-3, the J gene TRBJ2-1; no clear D. This CDR3 is 13 amino acids long. Trimming cost V 4 bases and J 5 bases, with 9 bases left between them. CDR1 and CDR2 (germline): SGHNT, YENEEA. This CDR3 reads CASSSDPNNEQFF. The CDR3 DNA reads as TGTGCCAGCAGCTCGGACCCCAACAATGAGCAGTTCTTC.

The chain joins TRBV7-2 to TRBJ1-2, with D perhaps matching TRBD1 (6 bases). CDR1 and CDR2 from the germline V gene are SGHTA and FQGNSA. V was trimmed by 1 base and J by 8 bases, leaving 17 bases between them. The CDR3 extends over 15 amino acids. The CDR3 region has the DNA TGTGCCAGCAGCTTAGGCGGGGGCCACCCGCTCGGCTACACCTTC. This gives the protein CASSLGGGHPLGYTF.

This rearrangement joins TRBV7-6 to TRBJ2-7, with TRBD1 matching 12 bases. Germline V gene lookup returns CDR1 SGHVS and CDR2 FNYEAQ. J lost 1 base, V lost 4 bases, and 8 bases had no gene match. The CDR3 has 17 amino acids. CDR3 protein: CASSSSRDRGLSYEQYF. Here the CDR3 DNA reads TGTGCCAGCAGCTCTTCCCGGGACAGGGGGCTTTCCTACGAGCAGTACTTC.

The CDR3 nucleotides read TGTGCCAGCACCCCCGGGGGTGGGACCGGGGAGCTGTTTTTT. Its translation: CASTPGGGTGELFF. The chain links TRBV7-2 to TRBJ2-2, with D perhaps matching TRBD2 (6 bases). CDR3 length: 14 amino acids. V was cut by 7 bases and J by 5 bases, with 14 bases left in between. CDR1 and CDR2 (germline): SGHTA, FQGNSA.

This clonotype was counted between two and nine times. The chain uses TRBV11-2 and TRBJ2-1; perhaps TRBD1 as D (5 bases). With 5 bases removed from V and 2 bases from J, the gap between germline ends came to 10 bases. This CDR3 region has 14 residues. Germline V gene data show CDR1 as SGHAT and CDR2 as FQNNGV. CDR3 DNA sequence: TGTGCCAGCAGCAGCGACAGCGCCTACAATGAGCAGTTCTTC. This gives the protein CASSSDSAYNEQFF.

The rearrangement links TRBV11-2 to TRBJ2-1; weak D call: TRBD2 (6 bases). The germline gives CDR1 SGHAT, CDR2 FQNNGV. The CDR3 contains 17 residues. The V gene lost 5 bases and the J gene lost 5 bases, with 22 bases spanning the gap. In DNA, the CDR3 is TGTGCCAGCAGCACGGAGGGACTCACCCTTCTCGACAATGAGCAGTTCTTC. It is translated as CASSTEGLTLLDNEQFF.

Worth noting for this clonotype: Given the absence of the conserved phenylalanine or tryptophan at the CDR3 end, a read error is likely. The V gene is TRBV20-1, the J gene TRBJ2-7, with a possible D match to TRBD2 (6 bases). This CDR3 comprises 14 residues. CDR1 is DFQATT and CDR2 is SNEGSKA in the germline V gene (reference sequence). V lost 6 bases to trimming and J lost 2 bases, with 17 bases between them. The CDR3: CSAALVWGAYEQYL. CDR3 sequence (DNA): TGCAGTGCGGCGTTGGTTTGGGGGGCCTACGAGCAGTACCTC.

This clonotype was seen more than once but under ten times. The J gene is TRBJ2-5, the V gene TRBV12-3 or TRBV12-4; D remains unclear. V lost 5 bases and J lost 4, with 14 bases in between. The CDR3 consists of 14 residues. The CDR3 sequence: CASSAAPPPETQYF. CDR3 nucleotides: TGTGCCAGCAGTGCGGCTCCACCACCAGAGACCCAGTACTTC.

This clonotype showed up just a few times. The chain recombines TRBV7-9 with TRBJ2-1; the D gene is possibly TRBD1 (5 bases). There are 16 residues in the CDR3. The germline CDR1 and CDR2 sequences are SEHNR and FQNEAQ (reference sequence). V shed 6 bases and J shed 9 bases, with 24 bases lying between them. CDR3 nucleotide sequence: TGTGCCAGCAGTCGTACGGCGCAGGGCCCAAATAGTGAGCAGTTCTTC. Its translation is CASSRTAQGPNSEQFF.

The chain employs TRBV19 and TRBJ2-1; no clear D. This CDR3 region has 11 residues. The germline V gene has CDR1 LNHDA and CDR2 SQIVND (reference sequence). Trimming removed 1 base at V and 6 bases at J, with 1 base between. The CDR3 loop reads CASSIVNEQFF. Written as DNA, the CDR3 is TGTGCCAGTAGTATAGTCAATGAGCAGTTCTTC.

V usage is TRBV9 and J usage is TRBJ2-1; no definite D call. CDR3 length: 15 residues. The V end lost 4 bases, the J end lost 0 bases, and 11 bases lay between the germline ends. Germline lookup yields CDR1 SGDLS and CDR2 YYNGEE. The CDR3 protein is CASSIHSRSYNEQFF. Written as DNA, the CDR3 is TGTGCCAGCAGCATCCACTCCCGCTCCTACAATGAGCAGTTCTTC.

This clonotype was counted at least ten times. The CDR3 loop reads CASSSQGPRGYTF. The CDR3, as DNA: TGTGCCAGCAGTTCACAAGGGCCCCGCGGCTACACCTTC. This chain links TRBV12-3 or TRBV12-4 with TRBJ1-2; D not certain. Trimming pared 4 bases from V and 8 bases from J, leaving 14 bases between. This CDR3 spans 13 amino acids.

Here the CDR3 DNA reads TGTGCCAGCAGCACCGGGACAGGTACTCCCTACGAGCAGTACTTC. This sequence encodes CASSTGTGTPYEQYF. The rearrangement links TRBV27 to TRBJ2-7; 8 bases are shared with TRBD1. J was trimmed by 2 bases and V by 6 bases; bases with no gene match: 9. The CDR3 consists of 15 residues. Per the germline V gene, CDR1 is MNHEY and CDR2 is SMNVEV (reference sequence).

This clonotype occurred a few times. The rearrangement links TRBV27 to TRBJ1-5, with TRBD1 as a possible D gene (5 bases). The germline CDR1 and CDR2 sequences are MNHEY and SMNVEV (reference sequence). The V end was cut by 5 bases, the J end by 5 bases, with 10 bases between. The CDR3 covers 13 residues. The chain's CDR3 is CASSEWGDQPQHF. CDR3 bases: TGTGCCAGCAGTGAATGGGGGGATCAGCCCCAGCATTTT.

This clonotype was observed a handful of times. The J gene is TRBJ2-7, the V gene TRBV5-6; D ambiguous. The germline CDR1 and CDR2 sequences are SGHDT and YYEEEE. CDR3 length equals 13 residues. V was pared by 4 bases and J by 0 bases, with 8 bases between. The CDR3 DNA is TGTGCCAGCAGCCCGCTGAACTCCTACGAGCAGTACTTC. Its translation: CASSPLNSYEQYF.

This clonotype was detected ten times or more. The CDR3 sequence: CASSSNSGRSYNEQFF. In DNA form, the CDR3 reads TGTGCCAGCAGCTCTAATAGCGGGAGGTCCTACAATGAGCAGTTCTTC. The genes are TRBV7-8 and TRBJ2-1, with 10 bases matching TRBD2. Germline CDR1 SGHVS, CDR2 FQNEAQ. The CDR3 is made up of 16 amino acids. Losses at the gene ends were 4 bases for V and 1 base for J; bases not matched to a gene: 4.

This clonotype was seen ten or more times. The V call is TRBV7-2, the J call TRBJ2-3; D ambiguous. Per the germline V gene, CDR1 is SGHTA and CDR2 is FQGNSA. This CDR3 region has 15 residues. V was trimmed by 4 bases and J by 2 bases, leaving 13 bases between them. The CDR3, as DNA: TGTGCCAGCAGCTCCTCCCTTAGTCACACAGATACGCAGTATTTT. The encoded protein is CASSSSLSHTDTQYF.

This clonotype showed up just a few times. V usage is TRBV24-1 and J usage is TRBJ2-2; TRBD2 agrees at 15 bases. CDR3 length equals 20 residues. Germline assignment: CDR1 KGHDR and CDR2 SFDVKD. V was pared by 7 bases and J by 3 bases, with 14 bases of the junction left unmatched. The CDR3 here is CATSGRTSGRALLDTGELFF. In nucleotides, the CDR3 is TGTGCCACCAGCGGAAGGACTAGCGGGAGGGCCCTCTTAGACACCGGGGAGCTGTTTTTT.

The sample holds one count of this clonotype. V and J are TRBV5-1 and TRBJ2-7, with D possibly being TRBD2 (5 bases). The CDR3 totals 14 residues. The germline CDR1 and CDR2 sequences are SGHRS and YFSETQ. With 3 bases removed from V and 4 bases from J, the gap between germline ends came to 14 bases. The CDR3 loop is CASSSTWGAYEQYF. CDR3 nucleotides: TGCGCCAGCAGCTCGACATGGGGAGCTTACGAGCAGTACTTC.

The rearrangement uses TRBV9 and TRBJ2-7; weak D call: TRBD1 (6 bases). Germline V gene lookup returns CDR1 SGDLS and CDR2 YYNGEE. The CDR3 loop spans 14 amino acids. The V gene lost 0 bases and the J gene lost 2 bases, with 9 bases spanning the gap. The CDR3 nucleotides are TGTGCCAGCAGCGTAGAGGGACAAGCCTACGAGCAGTACTTC. Translated: CASSVEGQAYEQYF. The entire variable domain, with the rest obtained from reference TRBV9 and TRBJ2-7, is as follows: DSGVTQTPKHLITATGQRVTLRCSPRSGDLSVYWYQQSLDQGLQFLIQYYNGEERAKGNILERFSAQQFPDLHSELNLSSLELGDSALYFCASSVEGQAYEQYFGPGTRLTVT.

This clonotype was observed a few times. The rearrangement uses TRBV9 and TRBJ2-1, with D possibly TRBD2 on 6 matching bases. V was shortened by 2 bases and J by 4 bases, with 16 bases between the two germline ends. This CDR3 comprises 16 residues. Germline V CDR1 and CDR2: SGDLS, YYNGEE. CDR3 in amino acids: CASSVEGRNLYNEQFF. Written as DNA, the CDR3 is TGTGCCAGCAGCGTCGAAGGGAGGAATCTTTACAATGAGCAGTTCTTC.

V and J are TRBV7-6 and TRBJ2-2; 10 nucleotides align to TRBD1. V lost 4 bases and J lost 7; bases outside the gene matches: 6. Germline CDR1 reads SGHVS; CDR2 reads FNYEAQ. CDR3 size: 15 residues. CDR3 sequence (DNA): TGTGCCAGCAGCTCCTCGACAGGGGGCATCGGGGAGCTGTTTTTT. Amino acids: CASSSSTGGIGELFF.

The DNA for the CDR3 is TGTGCCAGCAGTTACCGGCGGGAGTTTGATGAGACCCAGTACTTC. This codes for CASSYRREFDETQYF. This sequence joins TRBV6-5 and TRBJ2-5; 7 bases align to TRBD2. CDR3 length: 15 amino acids. V was pared by 2 bases and J by 5 bases, with 8 bases of the junction left unmatched. The germline gives CDR1 MNHEY, CDR2 SVGAGI.

This chain connects TRBV5-1 to TRBJ2-7; 9 bases are shared with TRBD1. V lost 4 bases and J lost 6; bases outside the gene matches: 5. The CDR3 consists of 13 residues. In germline, CDR1 is SGHRS, CDR2 YFSETQ. CDR3: CASSAGTGFEQYF. DNA for the CDR3: TGCGCCAGCAGCGCCGGGACAGGGTTCGAGCAGTACTTC.

The chain is built from TRBV28 and TRBJ1-3; D is perhaps TRBD1 (5 bases). The CDR3 has 13 amino acids. Germline CDR1 MDHEN, CDR2 SYDVKM. Trimming removed 6 bases from V and 8 bases from J, with 14 bases in between. The CDR3 protein is CASSPMGEDTIYF. CDR3 DNA sequence: TGTGCCAGCAGCCCGATGGGGGAAGACACCATATATTTT. Full variable domain (outside the CDR3, taken from reference TRBV28 and TRBJ1-3): DVKVTQSSRYLVKRTGEKVFLECVQDMDHENMFWYRQDPGLGLRLIYFSYDVKMKEKGDIPEGYSVSREKKERFSLILESASTNQTSMYLCASSPMGEDTIYFGEGSWLTVV.